This T cell receptor beta chain was found in a study of T cell changes during pregnancy in multiple sclerosis. Profiling relied on immunoSEQ multiplex PCR, and the TCRdb table lists in-frame clones only, not all of them. The data show fewer than 40,000 clones, about nine tenths seen once. J gave up 7 bases and V 6 bases, and 12 bases lay outside the gene matches. CDR1 and CDR2 from the germline V gene are SQVTM and ANQGSEA. This CDR3 contains 14 residues. This receptor was obtained from a female donor in good health, enrolled as a control in a pregnancy study. The gene calls are TRBV29-1 and TRBJ2-1; 7 bases match TRBD2. The material was CD4+ T cells from peripheral blood mononuclear cells, obtained in the first trimester of pregnancy. CDR3 sequence: CSVPWGAGRNEQFF. CDR3 bases: TGCAGCGTCCCTTGGGGAGCGGGAAGGAATGAGCAGTTCTTC.